A single sample is the source of the 29 T cell receptor beta chains below, sequenced in a study of T cell responses to AZD1222 COVID-19 vaccine. Here immunoSEQ multiplex PCR was the method, and the copy in TCRdb shows in-frame clones only, minus some. This table has about 100,000 clones, about 86% appearing once. This sample comprised peripheral blood, obtained on day 0 of AZD1222 vaccination. The receptors derive from an adult in good health.

V usage is TRBV4-3 and J usage is TRBJ1-2; 8 bases agree with TRBD1. Germline V CDR1 and CDR2: LGHNA, YSLEER. This CDR3 is built from 15 residues. Unmatched junction bases numbered 3, after V lost 3 bases and J lost 0 bases. The CDR3 DNA follows: TGCGCCAGCAGCCAGGGGGACAGGCCTAACTATGGCTACACCTTC. It yields the protein CASSQGDRPNYGYTF.

V is TRBV5-5 and J is TRBJ1-1; D call uncertain. Between the trimmed V and J ends, which lost 4 bases and 1 base, there was a span of 14 bases. CDR1 and CDR2 from the germline V gene are SGHKS and YYEKEE (reference sequence). The CDR3 covers 15 residues. The CDR3 DNA sequence: TGTGCCAGCAGCCCCCGACCGAACCAGAACACTGAAGCTTTCTTT. This codes for CASSPRPNQNTEAFF.

This chain connects TRBV6-2 or TRBV6-3 to TRBJ1-2, with no clear D. This CDR3 spans 13 amino acids. Per the germline V gene, CDR1 is MNHEY and CDR2 is SVGEGT. The germline V and J ends were trimmed by 4 bases and 8 bases, with 14 bases remaining between them. In DNA form, the CDR3 reads TGTGCCAGCAGTTCCCCGGCGGGTTGGGGCTACACCTTC. Its translation: CASSSPAGWGYTF.

This chain uses TRBV18 with TRBJ2-7; D perhaps matches TRBD1 (6 bases). V was clipped by 5 bases and J by 6 bases, with 14 bases between them. The CDR3 has 13 residues. CDR1 is KGHSH and CDR2 is LQKENI in the germline V gene. The CDR3 here is CASSSNRVSEQYF. The DNA of the CDR3 is TGTGCCAGCTCATCTAACAGGGTCTCCGAGCAGTACTTC.

The V and J genes are TRBV2 and TRBJ2-7; TRBD1 is a possible D gene (6 bases). This CDR3 region has 12 residues. V lost 6 bases and J 4 bases, leaving 10 bases between the germline ends. From germline, CDR1 is SNHLY and CDR2 FYNNEI. The CDR3 DNA follows: TGTGCCAGCAGAGGACAGTCATACGAGCAGTACTTC. This translates into CASRGQSYEQYF. Together with reference TRBV2 and TRBJ2-7, the CDR3 gives the full variable domain: EPEVTQTPSHQVTQMGQEVILRCVPISNHLYFYWYRQILGQKVEFLVSFYNNEISEKSEIFDDQFSVERPDGSNFTLKIRSTKLEDSAMYFCASRGQSYEQYFGPGTRLTVT.

Notes on this clone: At the DNA level, this CDR3 is encoded by other sequences in the same sample as well. The rearrangement joins TRBV7-9 to TRBJ2-1, with D uncertain. This CDR3 has 12 residues. V was shortened by 2 bases and J by 3 bases, with 2 bases between the two germline ends. The V gene's germline CDR1 is SEHNR and CDR2 FQNEAQ (reference sequence). CDR3 bases: TGTGCCAGCAGCTTAAGCTACAATGAGCAGTTCTTC. This translates into CASSLSYNEQFF.

The chain employs TRBV10-3 and TRBJ1-2; D ambiguous. Germline V gives CDR1 ENHRY, CDR2 SYGVKD. CDR3 length: 13 residues. V lost 2 bases to trimming and J lost 5 bases, with 9 bases between them. The CDR3 DNA sequence: TGTGCCATCAGTGAGACACTGCAGTATGGCTACACCTTC. Translating gives CAISETLQYGYTF.

The V call is TRBV5-5, the J call TRBJ1-6; weak D call: TRBD1 (5 bases). Germline V gene sequence: CDR1 SGHKS, CDR2 YYEKEE (reference sequence). The V gene lost 2 bases and the J gene lost 0 bases, with 9 bases spanning the gap. The length of the CDR3 is 16 residues. The chain's CDR3 is CASSFREASYNSPLHF. As DNA, the CDR3 is TGTGCCAGCAGCTTCAGGGAGGCCTCCTATAATTCACCCCTCCACTTT.

V and J are TRBV18 and TRBJ1-1; tentative D call: TRBD1 (5 bases). V lost 5 bases to trimming and J lost 0 bases, with 16 bases between them. Germline CDR1 reads KGHSH; CDR2 reads LQKENI. There are 16 residues in the CDR3. CDR3: CASSLGGGKVNTEAFF. The DNA for the CDR3 is TGTGCCAGCTCATTGGGCGGGGGGAAGGTGAACACTGAAGCTTTCTTT.

The V call is TRBV7-8, the J call TRBJ2-1; 9 bases fit TRBD2. Unmatched junction bases numbered 6, after V lost 1 base and J lost 2 bases. There are 17 residues in the CDR3. CDR1 and CDR2 from the germline V gene are SGHVS and FQNEAQ. CDR3 coding DNA: TGTGCCAGCAGCTTAGTTCTCGGCGGGAGGGCCTACAATGAGCAGTTCTTC. Translation: CASSLVLGGRAYNEQFF.

The rearrangement joins TRBV5-4 to TRBJ2-1, with 13 bases lining up with TRBD2. This CDR3 is 18 amino acids long. Germline CDR1 SGHNT, CDR2 YYREEE (reference sequence). Germline trimming cut 3 bases from V and 1 base from J; bases unmatched to any gene: 7. CDR3 sequence reads: CASSWGGTSGTSYNEQFF. The CDR3, as DNA: TGTGCCAGCAGCTGGGGGGGGACTAGCGGGACTTCCTACAATGAGCAGTTCTTC.

This chain links TRBV28 with TRBJ2-7; D is perhaps TRBD1 (5 bases). The CDR3 contains 19 residues. Germline-derived CDR1 and CDR2 are MDHEN and SYDVKM. Trimming removed 6 bases from V and 4 bases from J, with 31 bases in between. CDR3 nucleotides: TGTGCCAGCAGCTCAACCCGATCCCCCCAGGGATGGATGGAGTACGAGCAGTACTTC. It is translated as CASSSTRSPQGWMEYEQYF.

This chain links TRBV5-6 with TRBJ1-2; 7 bases are a match to TRBD1. The length of the CDR3 is 14 residues. V shed 0 bases and J 7 bases; nucleotides not matched to a gene: 6. Germline V gene sequence: CDR1 SGHDT, CDR2 YYEEEE. The CDR3 is CASSLGDSPLGYTF. The CDR3 DNA reads TGTGCCAGCAGCTTGGGGGACAGTCCCCTTGGCTACACCTTC.

The gene calls are TRBV19 and TRBJ2-2; 11 nucleotides line up with TRBD2. The CDR3 consists of 17 residues. Germline CDR1 and CDR2: LNHDA and SQIVND (reference sequence). V shed 7 bases and J 0 bases; nucleotides not matched to a gene: 7. The CDR3 DNA sequence: TGTGCCAGTATAGCGGGGGGGACAGGAGCGAACACCGGGGAGCTGTTTTTT. Encoded protein: CASIAGGTGANTGELFF.

The chain uses TRBV27 and TRBJ1-4; no reliable D call. Trimming shortened V by 1 base and J by 7 bases, and 7 bases separated the two germline ends. The CDR3 spans 13 residues. Looked up from germline, CDR1 is MNHEY and CDR2 is SMNVEV (reference sequence). The CDR3 DNA follows: TGTGCCAGCAGTTTATTGCTCGCTGAAAAACTGTTTTTT. Translated, it gives CASSLLLAEKLFF.

This chain joins TRBV28 and TRBJ1-2; no definite D call. The V gene lost 6 bases and the J gene lost 4 bases, with 18 bases spanning the gap. The length of the CDR3 is 15 residues. Per the germline V gene, CDR1 is MDHEN and CDR2 is SYDVKM. CDR3 region: CASSLVGVRGYGYTF. The CDR3, as DNA: TGTGCCAGCAGCTTGGTCGGAGTGCGTGGCTATGGCTACACCTTC.

This clone was seen a single time. The chain couples TRBV2 to TRBJ1-4; D gene unclear. CDR1 is SNHLY, CDR2 FYNNEI, per germline. CDR3 length: 16 amino acids. Trimming removed 6 bases from V and 0 bases from J, with 14 bases in between. The CDR3 protein is CASRLRTAATNEKLFF. The CDR3 nucleotides read TGTGCCAGCAGATTACGGACTGCCGCAACTAATGAAAAACTGTTTTTT.

The genes are TRBV7-2 and TRBJ2-7; tentative D call: TRBD1 (5 bases). The CDR3 is 14 amino acids. Germline V gives CDR1 SGHTA, CDR2 FQGNSA. V was pared by 5 bases and J by 1 base, with 12 bases between. This CDR3 is CASSLMTDSYEQYF. The CDR3 DNA is TGTGCCAGCAGCCTTATGACAGATTCCTACGAGCAGTACTTC.

V usage is TRBV28 and J usage is TRBJ1-5; D possibly corresponds to TRBD1 (6 bases). The V end was cut by 3 bases, the J end by 9 bases, with 15 bases between. This CDR3 region has 14 residues. Germline CDR1 is MDHEN and CDR2 is SYDVKM. CDR3 bases: TGTGCCAGCAGTTTCAGGTCCCAGGGGAGGCCCCAGCATTTT. Translating gives CASSFRSQGRPQHF.

The chain employs TRBV7-2 and TRBJ2-5; D is ambiguous. CDR1 is SGHTA and CDR2 is FQGNSA in the germline V gene. The germline V and J ends were trimmed by 1 base and 1 base, with 4 bases remaining between them. The CDR3 sequence is 13 residues long. CDR3 in amino acids: CASSLGTQETQYF. In DNA form, the CDR3 reads TGTGCCAGCAGCTTAGGGACCCAAGAGACCCAGTACTTC.

This chain links TRBV2 with TRBJ2-1; the match to TRBD2 covers 9 bases. Trimming removed 8 bases from V and 0 bases from J; junction bases left unmatched: 8. Germline loops: CDR1 SNHLY, CDR2 FYNNEI. This CDR3 contains 16 residues. The CDR3 sequence is CASVRFSGSSYNEQFF. CDR3 in DNA: TGTGCCAGCGTCCGGTTTAGCGGGAGCTCCTACAATGAGCAGTTCTTC.

V and J are TRBV7-9 and TRBJ2-2; D tentatively fits TRBD1 or TRBD2 (5 bases each). CDR1 is SEHNR and CDR2 is FQNEAQ in the germline V gene (reference sequence). CDR3 length equals 12 residues. Trimming removed 6 bases from V and 7 bases from J, with 9 bases in between. CDR3 residues: CASSPRGGELFF. CDR3 DNA sequence: TGTGCCAGCAGTCCGAGGGGCGGGGAGCTGTTTTTT. Based on the CDR3 plus reference TRBV7-9 and TRBJ2-2, the full variable domain is DTGVSQNPRHKITKRGQNVTFRCDPISEHNRLYWYRQTLGQGPEFLTYFQNEAQLEKSRLLSDRFSAERPKGSFSTLEIQRTEQGDSAMYLCASSPRGGELFFGEGSRLTVL.

This sequence joins TRBV29-1 and TRBJ2-7; TRBD1 aligns across 9 bases. This CDR3 region has 12 residues. With 7 bases clipped from V and 3 bases from J, the junction kept 4 bases outside the gene matches. Germline V gene lookup returns CDR1 SQVTM and CDR2 ANQGSEA. The CDR3 sequence: CSAAGQGYEQYF. The CDR3 nucleotides read TGCAGCGCCGCGGGACAGGGCTACGAGCAGTACTTC.

This clone was observed once. The V and J genes are TRBV5-6 and TRBJ2-3, with D tentatively TRBD1 or TRBD2 (5 bases each). V lost 2 bases, J lost 3 bases, and 10 bases lay in between. Per the germline V gene, CDR1 is SGHDT and CDR2 is YYEEEE. The CDR3 has 14 residues. The CDR3 coding sequence is TGTGCCAGCAGCTTCGGGACGTTGACAGATACGCAGTATTTT. It encodes CASSFGTLTDTQYF.

This clone was seen once. The genes are TRBV6-4 and TRBJ2-5; D call uncertain. Trimming cost V 3 bases and J 1 base, with 12 bases left between them. The CDR3 runs to 15 residues. Germline V gene lookup returns CDR1 MRHNA and CDR2 SNTAGT. CDR3 sequence reads: CASSEAPGTQETQYF. In DNA, the CDR3 is TGTGCCAGCAGTGAGGCTCCCGGAACCCAAGAGACCCAGTACTTC.

The rearrangement links TRBV28 to TRBJ1-6; a weak D match, TRBD1 (5 bases). V lost 2 bases, J lost 4 bases, and 12 bases lay in between. This CDR3 comprises 16 residues. The germline V gene has CDR1 MDHEN and CDR2 SYDVKM. The CDR3 DNA sequence: TGTGCCAGCAGTTTACAGGGCATTGGGTATAATTCACCCCTCCACTTT. This translates into CASSLQGIGYNSPLHF.

The chain uses TRBV28 and TRBJ1-5; D is perhaps TRBD1 (5 bases). Trimming left V 7 bases short and J 3 bases short, with 16 bases between. CDR3 size: 15 residues. CDR1 and CDR2 (germline): MDHEN, SYDVKM. The CDR3: CASIHGTPSNQPQHF. CDR3 coding DNA: TGTGCCAGCATTCACGGGACGCCCTCCAATCAGCCCCAGCATTTT.

This sequence joins TRBV11-2 and TRBJ1-2; D perhaps matches TRBD1 (6 bases). Trimming left V 5 bases short and J 8 bases short, with 18 bases between. CDR1 is SGHAT and CDR2 is FQNNGV in the germline V gene. This CDR3 is 14 amino acids long. As DNA, the CDR3 is TGTGCCAGCAGCCCCACAGGGCGCGCGCCCGGCTACACCTTC. Its protein is CASSPTGRAPGYTF.

The chain uses TRBV7-2 and TRBJ1-2; TRBD1 matches at 8 bases. This CDR3 comprises 14 residues. V lost 5 bases, J lost 4 bases, and 6 bases stayed unmatched. Germline assignment: CDR1 SGHTA and CDR2 FQGNSA. CDR3 in amino acids: CASSQGAIGYGYTF. The CDR3 nucleotides read TGTGCCAGCAGCCAGGGGGCGATAGGCTATGGCTACACCTTC.